The clone carrying this TCR beta chain was observed many times. This CDR3 comprises 13 residues. V dropped 1 base and J dropped 5 bases, with 11 bases sitting between them. Germline V gene lookup returns CDR1 SQVTM and CDR2 ANQGSEA. The sample comes from a study of T-cell reconstitution after alpha-beta-depleted transplantation in children. Preparation of the TCRbeta library used unique molecular identifiers. MiXCR, applied by TCRdb to the PCR reads, yields one record per CDR3 protein. Of around 600,000 distinct CDR3 sequences listed, over 9.5% are singletons. The rearrangement joins TRBV29-1 to TRBJ2-5; D is possibly TRBD1 (5 bases). The receptor was derived from a human donor who donated a stem cell graft to a child with acute myeloid leukemia. The sequencing used PBMCs from the stem cell graft donor, collected from the stem cell graft. CDR3 sequence reads: CSVEGQPGETQYF. CDR3 sequence (DNA): TGCAGCGTTGAAGGACAGCCCGGGGAGACCCAGTACTTC.